This T cell receptor beta chain stems from a study of control samples from healthy donors and cancer patients (dated by TCRdb to about 2020). The library came from the immunoSEQ multiplex PCR assay. The clones in this table, taken by TCRdb from immuneACCESS, are in-frame only. Not every clone is retained; where verified, under half of the shortfall comes from an unresolved V gene, and the cause of the rest is unknown. Counted in this sample were approximately 49,000 clones; about 86% of them appeared once. The ten top clones hold approximately 3% of the sample. Note on this clone: Its cognate antigen has yet to be identified. The input lacks base qualities; no much larger clone sits a single base away.

At the junction V is shortened by 3 bases and J by 5 bases, with 10 bases in between. Reading from cysteine to phenylalanine, the CDR3 counts 13 amino acids. Solely the CDR3 DNA is kept, with 39 bases framed from the first base. For CDR1 and CDR2, the germline V gene lists KGHSH and LQKENI. The material sequenced was PBMCs. The clonotype was recovered from a woman between 50 and 59 years old with lung cancer. The V gene is TRBV18 and the J gene is TRBJ2-5; a confident D gene designation cannot be given. Here is the DNA: TGTGCCAGCTCACCTAACCCCCCGGAGACCCAGTACTTC. This gives the protein CASSPNPPETQYF.